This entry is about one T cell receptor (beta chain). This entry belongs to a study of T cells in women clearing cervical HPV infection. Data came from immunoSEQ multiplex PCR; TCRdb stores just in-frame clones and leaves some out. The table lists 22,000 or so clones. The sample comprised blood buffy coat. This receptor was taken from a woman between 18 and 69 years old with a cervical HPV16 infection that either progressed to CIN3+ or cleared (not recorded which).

The part of the CDR3 DNA that was read is TGTGCCAGCAGCTTATTTACAGGGGTAGCCAAAAACATT. Its translation: CASSLFTGVAKNI. The complete CDR3 protein is CASSLFTGVAKNIQYF. V and J are TRBV7-3 and TRBJ2-4, with TRBD1 matching over 7 bases. The CDR3 end lies 3 residues beyond the end of the read and is filled in from the germline J gene. The V and J ends lost 2 bases and 0 bases, in that order; junction bases with no gene match: 4. Germline assignment: CDR1 SGHTA and CDR2 FQGTGA. The CDR3 sequence is 16 residues long.